This T cell receptor (beta chain) emerged from a study of shared clonotypes between healthy human individuals. Study at large: Donor ages ranged 18 to 49 years: a couple of women, a few men.

CDR3 length equals 14 residues. Germline trimming cut 7 bases from V and 5 bases from J; bases unmatched to any gene: 12. Germline CDR1 SQVTM, CDR2 ANQGSEA. TCRdb's table, derived via immunoSEQ multiplex PCR, lists solely in-frame clones and lacks some. The profile shows 2 million to 3 million clones, roughly 93% of them singletons. This clone has just one count. The target antigen is unknown. Study results and caveats: Across a few donors, naive CD4 shared roughly 5.2%, naive CD8 around 3.8%, memory CD4 2% to 2.5%, memory CD8 around 0.36%.

The sequenced material came from naive CD4+ T cells from PBMCs. Subset here: CD45RA+ positively selected. The V and J genes are TRBV29-1 and TRBJ2-7; 9 positions match TRBD2. The receptor was derived from a man between 18 and 29 years old in good health. Some clones in this sample may be carry-over from other donors' samples. The CDR3 DNA is TGCAGCGCCAGGGGGGCGGGAGGGCTAAACGAGCAGTACTTC. As protein: CSARGAGGLNEQYF.